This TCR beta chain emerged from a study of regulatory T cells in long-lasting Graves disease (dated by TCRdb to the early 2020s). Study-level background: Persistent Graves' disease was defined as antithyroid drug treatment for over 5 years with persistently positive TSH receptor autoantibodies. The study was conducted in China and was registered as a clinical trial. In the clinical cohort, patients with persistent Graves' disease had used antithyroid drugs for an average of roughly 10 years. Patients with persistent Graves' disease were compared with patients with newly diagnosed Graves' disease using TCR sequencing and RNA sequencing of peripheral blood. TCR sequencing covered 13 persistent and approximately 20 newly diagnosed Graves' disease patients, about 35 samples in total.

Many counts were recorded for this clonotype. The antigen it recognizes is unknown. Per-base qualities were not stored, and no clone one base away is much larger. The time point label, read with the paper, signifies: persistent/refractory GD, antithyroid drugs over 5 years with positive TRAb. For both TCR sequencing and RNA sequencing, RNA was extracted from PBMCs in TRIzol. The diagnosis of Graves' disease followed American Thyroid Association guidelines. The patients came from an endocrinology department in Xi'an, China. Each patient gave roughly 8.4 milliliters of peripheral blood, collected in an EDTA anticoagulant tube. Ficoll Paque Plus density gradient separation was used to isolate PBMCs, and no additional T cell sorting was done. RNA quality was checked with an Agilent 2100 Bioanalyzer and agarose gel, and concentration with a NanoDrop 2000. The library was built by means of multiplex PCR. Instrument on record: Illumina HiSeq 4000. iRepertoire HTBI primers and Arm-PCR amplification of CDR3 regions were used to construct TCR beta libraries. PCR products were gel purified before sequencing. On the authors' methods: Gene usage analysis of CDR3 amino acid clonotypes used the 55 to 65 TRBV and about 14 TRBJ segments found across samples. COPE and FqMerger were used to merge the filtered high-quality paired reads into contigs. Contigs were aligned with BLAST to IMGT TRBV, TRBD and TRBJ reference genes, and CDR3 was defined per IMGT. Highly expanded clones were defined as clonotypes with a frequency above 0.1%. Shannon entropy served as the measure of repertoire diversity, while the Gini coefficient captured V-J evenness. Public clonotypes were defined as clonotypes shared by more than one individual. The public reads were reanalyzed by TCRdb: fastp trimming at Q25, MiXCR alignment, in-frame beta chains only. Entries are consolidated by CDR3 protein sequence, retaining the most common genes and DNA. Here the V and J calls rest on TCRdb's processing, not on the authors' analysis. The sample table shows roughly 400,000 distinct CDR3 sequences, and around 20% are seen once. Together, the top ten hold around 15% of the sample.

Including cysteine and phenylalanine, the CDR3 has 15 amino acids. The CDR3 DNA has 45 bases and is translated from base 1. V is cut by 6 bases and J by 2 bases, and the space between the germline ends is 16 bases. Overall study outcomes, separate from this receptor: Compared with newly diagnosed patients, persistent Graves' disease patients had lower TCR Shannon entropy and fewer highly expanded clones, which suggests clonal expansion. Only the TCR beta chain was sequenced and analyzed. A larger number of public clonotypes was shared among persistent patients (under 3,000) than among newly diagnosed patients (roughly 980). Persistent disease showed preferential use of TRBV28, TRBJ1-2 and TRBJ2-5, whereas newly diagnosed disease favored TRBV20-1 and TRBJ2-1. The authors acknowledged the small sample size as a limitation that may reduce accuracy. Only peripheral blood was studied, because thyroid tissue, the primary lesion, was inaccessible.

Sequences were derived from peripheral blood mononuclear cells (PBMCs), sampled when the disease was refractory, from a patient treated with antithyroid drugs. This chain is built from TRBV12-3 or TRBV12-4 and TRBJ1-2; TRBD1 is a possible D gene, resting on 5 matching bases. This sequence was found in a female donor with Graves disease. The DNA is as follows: TGTGCCAGCAGCCCCGACTCGGGACGGAACTATGGCTACACCTTC. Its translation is CASSPDSGRNYGYTF.